Below, 16 T cell receptor beta chains from the same sample are listed, as sequenced in a study of blood T cell repertoires in COVID-19. Repertoires were generated with immunoSEQ multiplex PCR, while TCRdb's copy carries only in-frame clones and drops some. The sample shows 200,000 or so clones, 79% of them seen only once. Material: peripheral blood. The receptors stem from a man aged 55 to 70 with active or convalescent COVID-19.

This clone was counted between two and nine times. The rearrangement uses TRBV10-3 and TRBJ2-1; the match to TRBD2 covers 14 bases. V lost 10 bases and J lost 7; bases outside the gene matches: 6. The germline gives CDR1 ENHRY, CDR2 SYGVKD. The CDR3 totals 14 residues. CDR3 coding DNA: TGTGCCACGGCGACTAGCGGGAGGGGAAATGAGCAGTTCTTC. Residues: CATATSGRGNEQFF.

This chain links TRBV2 with TRBJ1-1, with D perhaps TRBD1 (6 bases). Trimming took 8 bases from V and 1 from J, leaving 14 bases between them. This CDR3 comprises 14 residues. Germline CDR1 and CDR2: SNHLY and FYNNEI. The CDR3 DNA reads TGTGCCAGCGGTCAGGGGCTCGGGAACACTGAAGCTTTCTTT. Its protein is CASGQGLGNTEAFF.

For this clone: Different DNA sequences within this sample yield the same CDR3. J is TRBJ2-5 and V is TRBV5-1, with 7 bases aligning to TRBD1. The V gene's germline CDR1 is SGHRS and CDR2 YFSETQ. CDR3 length: 14 residues. V shed 0 bases, J shed 4 bases, and the junction held 3 bases outside the gene matches. The CDR3 bases are TGCGCCAGCAGCTTGGGTGACAGGGTAGAGACCCAGTACTTC. Amino acids: CASSLGDRVETQYF.

This rearrangement joins TRBV27 to TRBJ1-6; possible D gene TRBD1, 6 bases. V lost 1 base and J lost 0, with 10 bases in between. Germline V gene sequence: CDR1 MNHEY, CDR2 SMNVEV (reference sequence). CDR3 length: 17 residues. CDR3 amino acids: CASSLWQGSSYNSPLHF. CDR3 bases: TGTGCCAGCAGTTTATGGCAGGGGAGCTCCTATAATTCACCCCTCCACTTT.

The chain recombines TRBV12-3 or TRBV12-4 with TRBJ2-2, with TRBD1 matching 8 bases. This CDR3 comprises 12 residues. The ends lost 4 bases at V and 12 bases at J; junction bases unmatched: 4. CDR3 sequence reads: CASSSRQGKLFF. The CDR3 bases are TGTGCCAGCAGTTCTCGACAGGGGAAGCTGTTTTTT.

In its sample, this clone was seen a few times. The V call is TRBV3-1 (or the pseudogene TRBV3-2), the J call TRBJ1-2; D is possibly TRBD1 (6 bases). This CDR3 has 14 residues. Per germline, CDR1 LGHDT and CDR2 YNNKEL (reference sequence). The V gene lost 0 bases and the J gene lost 11 bases, with 16 bases spanning the gap. Here the CDR3 reads CASSQDQGRGGYTF. The CDR3, as DNA: TGTGCCAGCAGCCAAGATCAAGGCAGGGGTGGGTACACCTTC.

V gene TRBV3-1 (or the pseudogene TRBV3-2) combines with J gene TRBJ2-5; TRBD2 matches 9 bases. The CDR3 is 18 residues long. V lost 1 base to trimming and J lost 1 base; unmatched junction nucleotides: 10. The V gene's germline CDR1 is LGHDT and CDR2 YNNKEL (reference sequence). The CDR3 protein is CASSQGASGTGGQETQYF. CDR3 DNA: TGTGCCAGCAGCCAAGGTGCTAGCGGGACGGGAGGCCAAGAGACCCAGTACTTC.

V usage is TRBV9 and J usage is TRBJ2-3, with no clear D. V was clipped by 0 bases and J by 0 bases, with 8 bases between them. CDR3 size: 15 residues. Germline values: CDR1 SGDLS, CDR2 YYNGEE. CDR3 loop: CASSVESVSTDTQYF. CDR3 in DNA: TGTGCCAGCAGCGTAGAATCAGTCAGCACAGATACGCAGTATTTT.

This clone was counted once. The rearrangement links TRBV28 to TRBJ1-5, with a tentative D call TRBD1 (6 bases). The CDR3 spans 18 residues. Germline values: CDR1 MDHEN, CDR2 SYDVKM. V was trimmed by 4 bases and J by 0 bases, leaving 19 bases between them. CDR3 DNA: TGTGCCAGCAGTTGGGGGCGAGGTGTGGGGTCTAGCAATCAGCCCCAGCATTTT. Translating gives CASSWGRGVGSSNQPQHF.

This clone showed up just a few times. The rearrangement joins TRBV27 to TRBJ2-3; 9 bases are a match to TRBD2. V shed 5 bases, J shed 3 bases, and the junction held 6 bases outside the gene matches. Germline-derived CDR1 and CDR2 are MNHEY and SMNVEV (reference sequence). This CDR3 has 15 residues. CDR3 sequence: CASSPAGGFTDTQYF. CDR3 in DNA: TGTGCCAGCAGTCCGGCGGGAGGGTTTACAGATACGCAGTATTTT.

V and J are TRBV5-1 and TRBJ1-4; unclear D gene. The CDR3 has 15 amino acids. Germline V gene data show CDR1 as SGHRS and CDR2 as YFSETQ. V shed 4 bases and J shed 8 bases, with 18 bases lying between them. The CDR3 DNA reads as TGCGCCAGCAGCACTAGTCACCCTACAAAAGAAAAACTGTTTTTT. Amino acids: CASSTSHPTKEKLFF.

The chain combines TRBV30 with TRBJ1-2, with TRBD1 as a possible D gene (6 bases). CDR3 length: 15 amino acids. Between the trimmed V and J ends, which lost 8 bases and 7 bases, there was a span of 26 bases. CDR1 is GTSNPN and CDR2 is SVGIG in the germline V gene (reference sequence). The CDR3 reads CATGDSKGGEGGYTF. CDR3 nucleotide sequence: TGTGCCACCGGTGACTCGAAGGGGGGGGAGGGTGGCTACACCTTC.

V and J are TRBV7-6 and TRBJ1-6; TRBD1 might be the D (5 bases). Trimming left V 0 bases short and J 7 bases short, with 13 bases between. The CDR3 contains 16 residues. Germline V gene sequence: CDR1 SGHVS, CDR2 FNYEAQ. CDR3 protein: CASSLAFVGANSPLHF. CDR3 coding DNA: TGTGCCAGCAGCTTAGCTTTTGTAGGGGCCAATTCACCCCTCCACTTT.

The V call is TRBV7-9, the J call TRBJ2-7; 8 positions match TRBD1. Trimming at V came to 5 bases and at J to 0 bases, leaving 6 bases not matched to a gene. In germline, CDR1 is SEHNR, CDR2 FQNEAQ (reference sequence). This CDR3 spans 15 amino acids. The CDR3 sequence is CASSGTGGPSYEQYF. DNA of the CDR3: TGTGCCAGCAGCGGCACAGGGGGACCCTCCTACGAGCAGTACTTC.

This chain connects TRBV6-6 to TRBJ1-6; possible D gene TRBD1, 6 bases. The length of the CDR3 is 14 residues. V was pared by 2 bases and J by 7 bases, with 9 bases between. The germline gives CDR1 MNHNY, CDR2 SVGAGI (reference sequence). The CDR3 spells CASSYLGQNSPLHF. The CDR3 DNA is TGTGCCAGCAGTTACCTAGGACAGAATTCACCCCTCCACTTT.

V gene TRBV2 combines with J gene TRBJ2-3; maybe TRBD2 (6 bases). V dropped 2 bases and J dropped 0 bases, with 12 bases sitting between them. Germline V CDR1 and CDR2: SNHLY, FYNNEI. This CDR3 has 16 residues. CDR3 loop: CASSEKGGISTDTQYF. Written as DNA, the CDR3 is TGTGCCAGCAGTGAAAAGGGCGGGATTAGCACAGATACGCAGTATTTT.